This T cell receptor (beta chain) was captured by sequencing in a study of T cell clones after liver transplantation. For the study at large: Tolerant meant at least one year fully off immunosuppression without liver enzymes above twice normal.

Germline-derived CDR1 and CDR2 are KGHSH and LQKENI. The CDR3 runs 14 residues. Trimming took 2 bases from V and 2 from J, leaving 6 bases between them. TCRdb keeps only in-frame clones here, not all; method: immunoSEQ multiplex PCR. The sample has tens of thousands of clones, approximately 87% seen once; the top ten hold less than 3.5%. The material was CD4+ T cells from blood, obtained at the 22-month timepoint. This rearrangement joins TRBV18 to TRBJ2-2; D remains unclear. This receptor was identified in a human patient who received a liver transplant. The graft donor may have given rise to some T cells. CDR3 DNA sequence: TGTGCCAGCTCACCAGTCGGAAACACCGGGGAGCTGTTTTTT. Translating it yields CASSPVGNTGELFF.